The rows below give T cell receptor beta chains drawn from one sample of a study of spatial heterogeneity in lung cancer. Each CDR3 protein gets one entry after TCRdb re-called the 5' RACE reads with MiXCR. The table records tens of thousands of distinct CDR3 sequences, roughly an eighth of them present only once. The sample here was PBMCs, taken at surgery. These TCRs come from a male donor with early-stage non-small cell lung cancer. Each CDR3 is given with its conserved first and last residue. The D gene is left open where the match is weak. Size is omitted from some rows. Given values are once, few, many or a class for expanded clones.

d_gene: .
j_gene: TRBJ2-1
v_gene: TRBV9
abundance: many
CDR3nt: TGTGCCAGCAGCGTAGTGGGGAGTGGCGAGCAGTTCTTC
CDR3aa: CASSVVGSGEQFF

d_gene: TRBD2
j_gene: TRBJ2-6
v_gene: TRBV9
abundance: few
CDR3nt: TGTGCCAGCAGCGCCGGCGGGGGACTAGCGGGCTATGGGGCCAACGTCCTGACTTTC
CDR3aa: CASSAGGGLAGYGANVLTF

d_gene: .
j_gene: TRBJ2-5
v_gene: TRBV6-1
abundance: many
CDR3nt: TGTGCCAGCAGTGAACCGCGGAGGGGAAGGAAGACCCAGTACTTC
CDR3aa: CASSEPRRGRKTQYF

d_gene: TRBD1
j_gene: TRBJ2-7
v_gene: TRBV6-5
abundance: many
CDR3nt: TGTGCCAGCAGCTCTTGGACAGGGGAGCAGTACTTC
CDR3aa: CASSSWTGEQYF

d_gene: TRBD1
j_gene: TRBJ1-2
v_gene: TRBV7-9
abundance: .
CDR3nt: TGTGCCAGCAGCTCAGGGGGTGCTGTTAGGTATGGCTACACCTTC
CDR3aa: CASSSGGAVRYGYTF

d_gene: .
j_gene: TRBJ2-2
v_gene: TRBV2
abundance: many
CDR3nt: TGTGCCAGCAGTGAAGCGTTCAGAATAACCGGGGAGCTGTTTTTT
CDR3aa: CASSEAFRITGELFF

d_gene: .
j_gene: TRBJ2-1
v_gene: TRBV27
abundance: .
CDR3nt: TGTGCCAGCAGTCAAAGGACCGGGCAGGGGGAGCAGTTCTTC
CDR3aa: CASSQRTGQGEQFF

d_gene: .
j_gene: TRBJ2-5
v_gene: TRBV7-8
abundance: .
CDR3nt: TGTGCCAGCAGCTTAGGACAGACGGAGACCCAGTACTTC
CDR3aa: CASSLGQTETQYF

d_gene: .
j_gene: TRBJ2-2
v_gene: TRBV7-9
abundance: once
CDR3nt: TGTGCCAGCAGTTTTGGCTTCGGCACCGGGGAGCTGTTTTTT
CDR3aa: CASSFGFGTGELFF

d_gene: .
j_gene: TRBJ2-5
v_gene: TRBV12-3/TRBV12-4
abundance: many
CDR3nt: TGTGCCAGCAGTTTAGGCCCGGCGAGGGTAGGTGGCGAGACCCAGTACTTC
CDR3aa: CASSLGPARVGGETQYF

d_gene: TRBD2
j_gene: TRBJ2-5
v_gene: TRBV3-1
abundance: many
CDR3nt: TGTGCCAGCAGCCAAGATACCGGCGGGAGAAGGACCCAGTACTTC
CDR3aa: CASSQDTGGRRTQYF

d_gene: .
j_gene: TRBJ2-1
v_gene: TRBV14
abundance: many
CDR3nt: TGTGCCAGCAGCTATCGGCCCAGCTCCAATGAGCAGTTCTTC
CDR3aa: CASSYRPSSNEQFF